These 2 T cell receptor beta chains were all obtained from the same sample, sequenced in a study of cytomegalovirus exposure and HLA in healthy donors. Repertoires were generated with immunoSEQ multiplex PCR, while TCRdb's copy carries only in-frame clones and drops some. The sample holds 200,000 or so clones, just over 85% seen once. Material for sequencing was PBMCs. The receptors were sampled from a woman under 30 in good health and CMV-seronegative.

The V and J genes are TRBV28 and TRBJ1-1, with D unresolved. With 2 bases removed from V and 3 bases from J, the gap between germline ends came to 13 bases. The CDR3 spans 15 residues. Germline CDR1 MDHEN, CDR2 SYDVKM. The CDR3 loop reads CASSLQVGPYTEAFF. The CDR3 DNA sequence: TGTGCCAGCAGTTTACAGGTTGGTCCCTACACTGAAGCTTTCTTT.

V gene TRBV5-4 combines with J gene TRBJ1-2; D unclear. Per germline, CDR1 SGHNT and CDR2 YYREEE (reference sequence). CDR3 length: 13 residues. Trimming cost V 4 bases and J 2 bases, with 9 bases left between them. The chain's CDR3 is CASSSSGNYGYTF. The DNA of the CDR3 is TGTGCCAGCAGCAGCTCGGGGAACTATGGCTACACCTTC.